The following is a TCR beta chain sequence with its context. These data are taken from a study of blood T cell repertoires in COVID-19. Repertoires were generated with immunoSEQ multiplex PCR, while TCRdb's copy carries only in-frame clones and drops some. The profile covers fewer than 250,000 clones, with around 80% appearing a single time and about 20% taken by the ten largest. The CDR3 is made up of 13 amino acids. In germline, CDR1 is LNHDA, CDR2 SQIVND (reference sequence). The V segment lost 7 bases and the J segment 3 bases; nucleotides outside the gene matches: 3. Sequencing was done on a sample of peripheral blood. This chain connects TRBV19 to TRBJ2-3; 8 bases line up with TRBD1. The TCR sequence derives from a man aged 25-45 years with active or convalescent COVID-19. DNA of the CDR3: TGTGCCAGTAAGGACAGGGCAACAGATACGCAGTATTTT. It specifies CASKDRATDTQYF.